The entry below describes one T cell receptor beta chain. TCRdb's table, derived via immunoSEQ multiplex PCR, lists solely in-frame clones and lacks some. The sample has approximately 100,000 clones, 75% to 95% seen once. The ends were cut back, 3 bases at V and 3 bases at J, with 5 bases in the middle. CDR1 and CDR2 (germline): LNHDA, SQIVND (reference sequence). The CDR3 is 12 residues long. The record originates from a study of T cell changes during pregnancy in multiple sclerosis. The origin of this receptor is a female donor with multiple sclerosis, enrolled in a pregnancy study. The chain carries TRBV19 and TRBJ1-1; unclear D gene. Specimen: peripheral blood, collected in the second trimester of pregnancy. The CDR3 DNA reads TGTGCCAGTAGTATCCGGGACACTGAAGCTTTCTTT. Translation gives CASSIRDTEAFF.